This T cell receptor beta chain was retrieved from a study of blood T cell repertoires in COVID-19. Profiling relied on immunoSEQ multiplex PCR, and the TCRdb table lists in-frame clones only, not all of them. The table records over 130,000 clones, about 80% of them present only once. The V segment lost 4 bases and the J segment 6 bases; nucleotides outside the gene matches: 6. The CDR3 extends over 14 amino acids. Germline V gene lookup returns CDR1 SGHRS and CDR2 YFSETQ. The material sequenced was peripheral blood. The sequence came from a woman aged 60-75 years with acute or convalescent COVID-19. The chain uses TRBV5-1 and TRBJ1-5, with 8 nucleotides matching TRBD1. The CDR3 DNA sequence: TGCGCCAGCAGCCTTTCAGGGGGCGGTCAGCCCCAGCATTTT. Translation: CASSLSGGGQPQHF.